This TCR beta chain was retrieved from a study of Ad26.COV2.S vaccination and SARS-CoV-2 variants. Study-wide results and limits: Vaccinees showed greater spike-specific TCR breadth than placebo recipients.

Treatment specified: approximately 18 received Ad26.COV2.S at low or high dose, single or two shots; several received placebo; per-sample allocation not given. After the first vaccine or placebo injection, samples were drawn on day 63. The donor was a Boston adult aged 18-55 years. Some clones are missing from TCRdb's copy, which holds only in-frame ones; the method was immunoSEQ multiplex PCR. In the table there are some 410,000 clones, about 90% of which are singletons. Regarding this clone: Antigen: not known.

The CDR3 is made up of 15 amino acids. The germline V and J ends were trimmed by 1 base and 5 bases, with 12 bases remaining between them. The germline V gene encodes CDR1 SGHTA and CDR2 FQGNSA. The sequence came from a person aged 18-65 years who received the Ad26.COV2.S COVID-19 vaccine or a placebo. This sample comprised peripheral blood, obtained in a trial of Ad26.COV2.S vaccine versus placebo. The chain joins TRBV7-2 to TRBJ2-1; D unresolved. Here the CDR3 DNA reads TGTGCCAGCAGCTTAGTTTATCTCACAGACAATGAGCAGTTCTTC. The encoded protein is CASSLVYLTDNEQFF.